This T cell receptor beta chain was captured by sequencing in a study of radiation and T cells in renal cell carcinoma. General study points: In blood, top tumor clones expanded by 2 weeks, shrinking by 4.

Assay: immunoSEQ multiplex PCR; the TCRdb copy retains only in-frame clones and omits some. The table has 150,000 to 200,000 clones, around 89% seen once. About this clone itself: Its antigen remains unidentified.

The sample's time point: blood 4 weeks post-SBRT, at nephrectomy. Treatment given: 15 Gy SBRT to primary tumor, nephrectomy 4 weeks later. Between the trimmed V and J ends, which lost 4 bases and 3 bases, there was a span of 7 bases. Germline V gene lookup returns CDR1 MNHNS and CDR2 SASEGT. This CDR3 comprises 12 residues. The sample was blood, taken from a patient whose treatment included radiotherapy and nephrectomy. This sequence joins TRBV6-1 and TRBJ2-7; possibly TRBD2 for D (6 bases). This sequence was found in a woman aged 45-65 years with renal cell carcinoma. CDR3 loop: CASSGLVYEQYF. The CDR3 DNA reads TGTGCCAGCAGTGGACTAGTCTACGAGCAGTACTTC.